This TCR beta chain was observed in a study of T-cell memory formation after mild COVID-19. Germline V gene data show CDR1 as MNHEY and CDR2 as SVGAGI. Germline trimming cut 7 bases from V and 0 bases from J; bases unmatched to any gene: 8. The CDR3 is 15 residues long. TCRdb reprocessed the 5' RACE reads via MiXCR and lists one record per CDR3 protein. The sample contains 350,000 or so distinct CDR3 sequences, over 20% of which appear only once. Study-level results: CD4+ contracting clones lay mainly in CM and EM, CD8+ ones in EMRA. Clones shrinking between day 15 and 85 showed a balanced CD4/CD8 split, and those that grew later tilted toward CD4+.

This clonotype showed up many times. What it binds is not known. The chain employs TRBV6-5 and TRBJ2-7, with 8 bases lining up with TRBD1. The TCR sequence derives from an adult woman who had mild COVID-19 (a few samples of this study predate the infection). Cell type and time point are not known. The sequenced sample was PBMCs or a T cell subset sorted from them (not recorded which). CDR3 amino acids: CASNHDRGSSYEQYF. CDR3 bases: TGTGCCAGCAACCACGACAGGGGAAGCTCCTACGAGCAGTACTTC.